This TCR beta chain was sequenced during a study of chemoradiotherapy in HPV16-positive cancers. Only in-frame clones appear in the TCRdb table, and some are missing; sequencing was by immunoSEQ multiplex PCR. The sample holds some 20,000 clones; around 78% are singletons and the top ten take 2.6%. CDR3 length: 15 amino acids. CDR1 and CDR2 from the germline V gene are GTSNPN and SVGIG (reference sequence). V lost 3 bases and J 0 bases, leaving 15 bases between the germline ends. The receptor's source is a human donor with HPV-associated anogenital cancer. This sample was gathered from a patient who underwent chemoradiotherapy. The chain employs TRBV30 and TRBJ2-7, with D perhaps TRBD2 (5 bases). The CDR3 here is CAWRRRVGSSYEQYF. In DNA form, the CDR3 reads TGTGCCTGGAGGCGAAGGGTGGGGAGCTCCTACGAGCAGTACTTC.